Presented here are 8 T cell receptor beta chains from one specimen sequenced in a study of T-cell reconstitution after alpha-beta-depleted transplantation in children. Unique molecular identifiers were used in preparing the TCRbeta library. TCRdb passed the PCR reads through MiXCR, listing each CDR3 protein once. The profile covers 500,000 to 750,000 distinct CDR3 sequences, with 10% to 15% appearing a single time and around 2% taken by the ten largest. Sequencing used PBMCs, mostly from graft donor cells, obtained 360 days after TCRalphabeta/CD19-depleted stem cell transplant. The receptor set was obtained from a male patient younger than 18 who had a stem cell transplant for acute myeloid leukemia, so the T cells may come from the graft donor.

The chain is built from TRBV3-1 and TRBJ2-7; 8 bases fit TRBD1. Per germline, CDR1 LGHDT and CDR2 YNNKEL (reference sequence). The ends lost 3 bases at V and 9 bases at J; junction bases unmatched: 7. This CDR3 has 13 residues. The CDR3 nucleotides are TGTGCCAGCAGCCAGGTTCGGACAGGGCCGCAGTACTTC. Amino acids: CASSQVRTGPQYF.

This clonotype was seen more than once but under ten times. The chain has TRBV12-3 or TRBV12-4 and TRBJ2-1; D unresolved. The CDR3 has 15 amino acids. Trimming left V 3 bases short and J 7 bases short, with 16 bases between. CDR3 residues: CASSFPPPQVNEQFF. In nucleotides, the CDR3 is TGTGCCAGCAGTTTTCCCCCCCCCCAAGTAAATGAGCAGTTCTTC.

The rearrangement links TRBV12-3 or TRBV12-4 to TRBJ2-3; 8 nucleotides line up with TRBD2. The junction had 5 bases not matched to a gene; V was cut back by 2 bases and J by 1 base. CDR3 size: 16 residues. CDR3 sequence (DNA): TGTGCCAGCAGTTTACGGGGGGGAGGGGGCACAGATACGCAGTATTTT. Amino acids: CASSLRGGGGTDTQYF.

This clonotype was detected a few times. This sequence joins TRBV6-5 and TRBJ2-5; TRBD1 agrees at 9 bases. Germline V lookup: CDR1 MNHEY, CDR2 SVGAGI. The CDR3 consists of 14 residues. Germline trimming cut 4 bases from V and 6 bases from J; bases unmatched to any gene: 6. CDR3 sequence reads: CASSWGTGRQTQYF. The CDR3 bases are TGTGCCAGCAGTTGGGGGACAGGGAGGCAGACCCAGTACTTC.

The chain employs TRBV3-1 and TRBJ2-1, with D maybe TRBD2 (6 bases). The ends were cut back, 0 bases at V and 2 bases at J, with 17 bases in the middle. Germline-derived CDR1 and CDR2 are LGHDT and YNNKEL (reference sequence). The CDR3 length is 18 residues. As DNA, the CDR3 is TGTGCCAGCAGCCAAGATCTTTTGAGAGGGACTCCCTACAATGAGCAGTTCTTC. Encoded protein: CASSQDLLRGTPYNEQFF.

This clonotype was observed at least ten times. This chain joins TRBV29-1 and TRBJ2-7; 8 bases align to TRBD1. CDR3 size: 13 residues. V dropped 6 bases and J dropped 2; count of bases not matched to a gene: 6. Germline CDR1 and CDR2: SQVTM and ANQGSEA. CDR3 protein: CSVRTGLTYEQYF. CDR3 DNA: TGCAGCGTAAGGACAGGGTTAACCTACGAGCAGTACTTC.

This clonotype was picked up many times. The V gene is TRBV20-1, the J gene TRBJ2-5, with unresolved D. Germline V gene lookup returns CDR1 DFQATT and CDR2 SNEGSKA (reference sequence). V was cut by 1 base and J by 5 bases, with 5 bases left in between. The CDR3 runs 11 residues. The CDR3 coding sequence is TGCAGTGCTAGAGGTGGGGAGACCCAGTACTTC. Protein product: CSARGGETQYF.

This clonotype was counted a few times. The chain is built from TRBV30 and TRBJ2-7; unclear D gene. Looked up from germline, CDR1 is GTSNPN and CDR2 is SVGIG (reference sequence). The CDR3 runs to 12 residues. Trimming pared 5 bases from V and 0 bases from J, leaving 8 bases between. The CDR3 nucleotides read TGTGCCTGGGACCCTGGCTCCTACGAGCAGTACTTC. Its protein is CAWDPGSYEQYF.